This TCR beta chain was sequenced in a study of blood T cell repertoires in COVID-19. The germline V gene encodes CDR1 MGHRA and CDR2 YSYEKL. The CDR3 extends over 16 amino acids. Trimming pared 1 base from V and 2 bases from J, leaving 14 bases between. In the source study's methods: Amplification of reference gene primers provided the estimated nucleated cell counts. Some clones are missing from TCRdb's copy, which holds only in-frame ones; the method was immunoSEQ multiplex PCR. The V and J calls and clone size are taken from that table; D and trimming were inferred from the DNA. The data contain 85,000 to 100,000 clones, around three quarters of them singletons.

Sequenced input: peripheral blood. The chain employs TRBV4-1 and TRBJ1-2; TRBD1 is a possible D gene (6 bases). The TCR comes from a woman aged 60-75 years in a cohort sampled during active or convalescent COVID-19. The CDR3 here is CASSQVENRVNYGYTF. The CDR3 DNA is TGCGCCAGCAGCCAAGTTGAGAACAGGGTAAACTATGGCTACACCTTC.